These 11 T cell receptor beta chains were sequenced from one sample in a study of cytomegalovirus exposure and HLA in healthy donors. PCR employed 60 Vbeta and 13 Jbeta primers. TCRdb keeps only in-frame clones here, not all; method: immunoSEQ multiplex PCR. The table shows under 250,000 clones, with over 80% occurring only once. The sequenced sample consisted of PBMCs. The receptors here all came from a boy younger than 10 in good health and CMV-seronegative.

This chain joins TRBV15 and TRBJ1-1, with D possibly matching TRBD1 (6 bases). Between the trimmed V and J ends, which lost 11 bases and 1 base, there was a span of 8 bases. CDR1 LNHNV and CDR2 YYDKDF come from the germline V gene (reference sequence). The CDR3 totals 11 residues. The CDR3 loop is CAQQGNTEAFF. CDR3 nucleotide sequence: TGTGCCCAACAGGGGAACACTGAAGCTTTCTTT.

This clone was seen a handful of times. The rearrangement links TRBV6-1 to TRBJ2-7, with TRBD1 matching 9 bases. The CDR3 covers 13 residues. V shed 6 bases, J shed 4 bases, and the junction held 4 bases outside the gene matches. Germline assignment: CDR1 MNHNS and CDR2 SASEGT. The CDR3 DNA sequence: TGTGCCAGCAGGTGGACAGGGGTATACGAGCAGTACTTC. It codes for CASRWTGVYEQYF.

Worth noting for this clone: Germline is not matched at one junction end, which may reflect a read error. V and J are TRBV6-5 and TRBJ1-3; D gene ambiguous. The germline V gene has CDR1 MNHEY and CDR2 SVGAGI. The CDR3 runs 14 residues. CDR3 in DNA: TGTGCCAGCAGTTACGGCGGAATTGGAAGCACCATATATTTT. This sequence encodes CASSYGGIGSTIYF.

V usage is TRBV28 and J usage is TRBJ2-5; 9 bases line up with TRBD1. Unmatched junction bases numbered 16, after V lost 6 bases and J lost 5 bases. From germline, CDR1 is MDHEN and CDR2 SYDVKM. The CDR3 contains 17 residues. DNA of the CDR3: TGTGCCAGCAGATCTCCTCCTTTACAGGGGGCGGAGGAGACCCAGTACTTC. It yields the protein CASRSPPLQGAEETQYF.

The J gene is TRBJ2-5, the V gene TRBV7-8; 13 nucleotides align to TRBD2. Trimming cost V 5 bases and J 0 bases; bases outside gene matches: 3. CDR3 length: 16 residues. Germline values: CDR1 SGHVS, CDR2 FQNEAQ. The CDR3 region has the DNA TGTGCCAGCAGCCCCGGACTAGCGGGAGACCAAGAGACCCAGTACTTC. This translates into CASSPGLAGDQETQYF. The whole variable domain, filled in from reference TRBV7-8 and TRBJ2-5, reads GAGVSQSPRYKVAKRGQDVALRCDPISGHVSLFWYQQALGQGPEFLTYFQNEAQLDKSGLPSDRFFAERPEGSVSTLKIQRTQQEDSAVYLCASSPGLAGDQETQYFGPGTRLLVL.

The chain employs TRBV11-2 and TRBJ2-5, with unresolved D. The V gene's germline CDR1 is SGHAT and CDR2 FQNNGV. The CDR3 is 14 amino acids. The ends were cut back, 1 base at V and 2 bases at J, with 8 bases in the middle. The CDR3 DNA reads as TGTGCCAGCAGCTTAGGGAGAATGCAAGAGACCCAGTACTTC. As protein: CASSLGRMQETQYF. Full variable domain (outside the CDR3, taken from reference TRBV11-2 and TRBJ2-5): EAGVAQSPRYKIIEKRQSVAFWCNPISGHATLYWYQQILGQGPKLLIQFQNNGVVDDSQLPKDRFSAERLKGVDSTLKIQPAKLEDSAVYLCASSLGRMQETQYFGPGTRLLVL.

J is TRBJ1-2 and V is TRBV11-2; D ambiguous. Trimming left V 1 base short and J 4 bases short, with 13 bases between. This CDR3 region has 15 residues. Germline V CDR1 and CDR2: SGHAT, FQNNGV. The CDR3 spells CASSLGRASIYGYTF. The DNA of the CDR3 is TGTGCCAGCAGCTTAGGGAGGGCCTCAATCTATGGCTACACCTTC.

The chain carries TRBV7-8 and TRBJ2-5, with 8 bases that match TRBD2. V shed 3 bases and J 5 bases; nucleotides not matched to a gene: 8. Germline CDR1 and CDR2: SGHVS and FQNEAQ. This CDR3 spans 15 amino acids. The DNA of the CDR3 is TGTGCCAGCAGCTTGCAAAGCGGGAGTTTGGAGACCCAGTACTTC. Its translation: CASSLQSGSLETQYF.

The CDR3 DNA is TGTGCCATCAGTGGAGAGGGGGACAGGGCCTACGAGCAGTACTTC. This encodes CAISGEGDRAYEQYF. The rearrangement uses TRBV10-3 and TRBJ2-7, with 9 bases that match TRBD1. Unmatched junction bases numbered 6, after V lost 4 bases and J lost 2 bases. CDR1 is ENHRY and CDR2 is SYGVKD in the germline V gene. The length of the CDR3 is 15 residues.

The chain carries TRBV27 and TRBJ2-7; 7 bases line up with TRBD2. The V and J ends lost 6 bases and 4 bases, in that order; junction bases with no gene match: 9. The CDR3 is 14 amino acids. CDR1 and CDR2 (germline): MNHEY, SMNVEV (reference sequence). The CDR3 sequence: CASSRGLGRYEQYF. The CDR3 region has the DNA TGTGCCAGCAGCAGAGGACTAGGGAGATACGAGCAGTACTTC.

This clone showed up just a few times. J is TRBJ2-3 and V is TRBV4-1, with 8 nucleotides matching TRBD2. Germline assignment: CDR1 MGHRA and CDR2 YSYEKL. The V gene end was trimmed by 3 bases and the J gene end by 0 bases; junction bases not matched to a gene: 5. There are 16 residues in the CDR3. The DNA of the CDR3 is TGCGCCAGCAGCCAGGCCGGGACTAGGAGCACAGATACGCAGTATTTT. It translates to CASSQAGTRSTDTQYF.